The 24 T cell receptor beta chains reported below all come from one sample, sequenced in a study of shared clonotypes between healthy human individuals (dated by TCRdb to the early 2020s). The library was built by means of the immunoSEQ multiplex PCR assay. What TCRdb holds here is the immuneACCESS table cut down to in-frame rearrangements. Part of the clones is not present; checked against another copy, under half of the missing clones reflect an unresolved V gene, and the others are unexplained. This sample lists more than 900,000 clones; more than 75% were detected once. Clones ranked in the top ten supply around 0.6% of the sample. The sample taken for sequencing was memory CD4+ T cells from PBMCs. The cell subset or site label here, explained by the study, means: CD45RA-negative fraction. All receptors come from a man between 18 and 35 years old in good health. Some clones in this sample may be carry-over from other donors' samples.

The chain carries TRBV6-5 and TRBJ2-4; TRBD2 agrees at 14 bases. The CDR3 has 14 amino acids. V shed 6 bases, J shed 9 bases, and the junction held 4 bases outside the gene matches. From germline, CDR1 is MNHEY and CDR2 SVGAGI. CDR3 protein: CASSPGLAGAIQYF. In DNA form, the CDR3 reads TGTGCCAGCAGCCCGGGACTAGCGGGAGCCATTCAGTACTTC.

This clone was detected only a few times. This sequence may be a read error, since a much larger clone differs from it by one base. The rearrangement links TRBV28 to TRBJ1-5; 12 bases agree with TRBD1. Germline CDR1 MDHEN, CDR2 SYDVKM. The CDR3 has 14 residues. V lost 6 bases and J lost 5; bases outside the gene matches: 2. In DNA form, the CDR3 reads TGTGCCAGCAGGGGGACAGGGGGCTATCAGCCCCAGCATTTT. This codes for CASRGTGGYQPQHF.

The rearrangement joins TRBV10-3 to TRBJ2-2; 9 nucleotides match TRBD2. The CDR3 spans 15 residues. The germline V gene has CDR1 ENHRY and CDR2 SYGVKD. Trimming at V came to 4 bases and at J to 5 bases, leaving 5 bases not matched to a gene. The CDR3 is CAISVAGEGTGELFF. The CDR3 nucleotides read TGTGCCATCAGTGTAGCGGGAGAGGGGACCGGGGAGCTGTTTTTT.

The chain recombines TRBV14 with TRBJ2-2; possibly TRBD2 for D (5 bases). The CDR3 totals 15 residues. The ends were cut back, 3 bases at V and 1 base at J, with 9 bases in the middle. CDR1 and CDR2 from the germline V gene are SGHDN and FVKESK. Here the CDR3 reads CASSQWAGNTGELFF. CDR3 DNA sequence: TGTGCCAGCAGCCAGTGGGCGGGGAACACCGGGGAGCTGTTTTTT.

The chain combines TRBV7-3 with TRBJ2-5, with D possibly matching TRBD2 (6 bases). Trimming shortened V by 5 bases and J by 3 bases, and 10 bases separated the two germline ends. Germline V gene sequence: CDR1 SGHTA, CDR2 FQGTGA. The CDR3 is 13 residues long. The CDR3 loop is CASSLGTEETQYF. The CDR3 nucleotides read TGTGCCAGCAGCCTCGGGACTGAAGAGACCCAGTACTTC.

J is TRBJ1-4 and V is TRBV5-1; unclear D gene. CDR1 and CDR2 from the germline V gene are SGHRS and YFSETQ. This CDR3 is 15 amino acids long. V gave up 4 bases and J gave up 6 bases, with 16 bases separating them. The CDR3 here is CASSLSFGFDEKLFF. CDR3 in DNA: TGCGCCAGCAGCCTGTCTTTTGGTTTTGATGAAAAACTGTTTTTT. The full variable domain, its missing parts supplied by reference TRBV5-1 and TRBJ1-4, is KAGVTQTPRYLIKTRGQQVTLSCSPISGHRSVSWYQQTPGQGLQFLFEYFSETQRNKGNFPGRFSGRQFSNSRSEMNVSTLELGDSALYLCASSLSFGFDEKLFFGSGTQLSVL.

This clone was picked up many times. The V call is TRBV6-1, the J call TRBJ2-7; TRBD1 aligns across 9 bases. V was pared by 6 bases and J by 8 bases, with 14 bases of the junction left unmatched. CDR1 MNHNS and CDR2 SASEGT come from the germline V gene. The CDR3 sequence is 15 residues long. The DNA for the CDR3 is TGTGCCAGCAGCTCCTTTGGGGGACAGGGAGGCCAGCAGTACTTC. As protein: CASSSFGGQGGQQYF.

This chain joins TRBV6-1 and TRBJ2-1, with D perhaps TRBD2 (5 bases). Germline lookup yields CDR1 MNHNS and CDR2 SASEGT. The V end lost 3 bases, the J end lost 2 bases, and 8 bases lay between the germline ends. The CDR3 consists of 14 residues. The CDR3: CASSDRGPYNEQFF. CDR3 in DNA: TGTGCCAGCAGTGACCGCGGGCCCTACAATGAGCAGTTCTTC.

V usage is TRBV7-3 and J usage is TRBJ2-1, with TRBD1 as a possible D gene (6 bases). The V and J ends lost 5 bases and 5 bases respectively, with 16 bases between them. The CDR3 sequence is 15 residues long. Germline CDR1 SGHTA, CDR2 FQGTGA. In nucleotides, the CDR3 is TGTGCCAGCAGCCGCCAGGGGTCACAGAACAATGAGCAGTTCTTC. Amino acids: CASSRQGSQNNEQFF.

The chain uses TRBV27 and TRBJ1-1; no firm D call. CDR3 length: 14 residues. Trimming removed 4 bases at V and 2 bases at J, with 11 bases between. Germline values: CDR1 MNHEY, CDR2 SMNVEV (reference sequence). CDR3 region: CASSSQRTNTEAFF. As DNA, the CDR3 is TGTGCCAGCAGTTCACAAAGGACTAACACTGAAGCTTTCTTT.

This chain links TRBV5-1 with TRBJ2-1; a weak D match, TRBD1 (6 bases). V lost 5 bases, J lost 14 bases, and 14 bases lay in between. The germline CDR1 and CDR2 sequences are SGHRS and YFSETQ. The CDR3 is made up of 11 amino acids. CDR3 sequence reads: CASRSDRNKFF. CDR3 nucleotides: TGCGCCAGCAGGTCAGACAGGAACAAGTTCTTC.

The V gene is TRBV2, the J gene TRBJ1-2; 7 bases are shared with TRBD1. The CDR3 contains 14 residues. The V and J ends lost 4 bases and 3 bases, in that order; junction bases with no gene match: 5. Germline loops: CDR1 SNHLY, CDR2 FYNNEI. The CDR3 reads CASSGQGIDYGYTF. In DNA, the CDR3 is TGTGCCAGCAGTGGACAGGGTATCGACTATGGCTACACCTTC. The variable domain in full, with the rest retrieved from reference TRBV2 and TRBJ1-2, is EPEVTQTPSHQVTQMGQEVILRCVPISNHLYFYWYRQILGQKVEFLVSFYNNEISEKSEIFDDQFSVERPDGSNFTLKIRSTKLEDSAMYFCASSGQGIDYGYTFGSGTRLTVV.

This clone was seen a handful of times. The V call is TRBV4-2, the J call TRBJ2-7, with D possibly TRBD2 on 5 matching bases. Trimming cost V 3 bases and J 1 base, with 13 bases left between them. In germline, CDR1 is LGHNA, CDR2 YNFKEQ. The CDR3 runs to 15 residues. CDR3 sequence: CASSQGDSGSYEQYF. The CDR3 region has the DNA TGTGCCAGCAGCCAGGGCGATTCGGGGTCCTACGAGCAGTACTTC.

The chain recombines TRBV13 with TRBJ2-7; D not certain. CDR1 and CDR2 (germline): PRHDT, FYEKMQ (reference sequence). Trimming took 5 bases from V and 0 from J, leaving 5 bases between them. CDR3 length: 12 residues. The CDR3 DNA reads TGTGCCAGCAGCATTACCTCCTACGAGCAGTACTTC. It is translated as CASSITSYEQYF. The whole variable domain, filled in from reference TRBV13 and TRBJ2-7, reads AAGVIQSPRHLIKEKRETATLKCYPIPRHDTVYWYQQGPGQDPQFLISFYEKMQSDKGSIPDRFSAQQFSDYHSELNMSSLELGDSALYFCASSITSYEQYFGPGTRLTVT.

V and J are TRBV27 and TRBJ2-7; D not resolved. Germline CDR1 is MNHEY and CDR2 is SMNVEV (reference sequence). The V gene lost 2 bases and the J gene lost 5 bases, with 10 bases spanning the gap. The length of the CDR3 is 13 residues. CDR3 nucleotide sequence: TGTGCCAGCAGTTTAAGTCCTTACAACGAGCAGTACTTC. This sequence encodes CASSLSPYNEQYF.

The chain couples TRBV5-1 to TRBJ1-2, with 11 nucleotides matching TRBD1. The ends lost 5 bases at V and 4 bases at J; junction bases unmatched: 7. Germline CDR1 and CDR2: SGHRS and YFSETQ. The CDR3 loop spans 15 amino acids. The CDR3 region has the DNA TGCGCCAGCAGGGAGGGGACAGGGGGATCCTATGGCTACACCTTC. Translated: CASREGTGGSYGYTF.

The rearrangement links TRBV11-1 to TRBJ1-1, with D unclear. V was trimmed by 5 bases and J by 0 bases, leaving 22 bases between them. The CDR3 runs 18 residues. Germline loops: CDR1 SGHAT, CDR2 FQDESV (reference sequence). CDR3 in DNA: TGTGCCAGCAGCGGAACCGGACCTGAGCTCCCCATGAACACTGAAGCTTTCTTT. It encodes CASSGTGPELPMNTEAFF. The full variable domain, in which reference TRBV11-1 and TRBJ1-1 provide the parts outside the CDR3, is EAEVAQSPRYKITEKSQAVAFWCDPISGHATLYWYRQILGQGPELLVQFQDESVVDDSQLPKDRFSAERLKGVDSTLKIQPAELGDSAMYLCASSGTGPELPMNTEAFFGQGTRLTVV.

This chain joins TRBV4-3 and TRBJ1-2; D gene ambiguous. Looked up from germline, CDR1 is LGHNA and CDR2 is YSLEER. CDR3 length equals 16 residues. Trimming removed 0 bases at V and 4 bases at J, with 15 bases between. In DNA form, the CDR3 reads TGCGCCAGCAGCCAAGATTCGACTTTCTTGGGCTATGGCTACACCTTC. Protein sequence: CASSQDSTFLGYGYTF.

This clone was seen more than once but under ten times. The chain links TRBV7-9 to TRBJ2-6; D is undetermined. Per germline, CDR1 SEHNR and CDR2 FQNEAQ (reference sequence). The V end lost 6 bases, the J end lost 4 bases, and 10 bases lay between the germline ends. CDR3 length: 14 residues. The CDR3 sequence: CASRRVRGANVLTF. CDR3 in DNA: TGTGCCAGCAGGCGTGTGCGAGGGGCCAACGTCCTGACTTTC.

The chain recombines TRBV19 with TRBJ2-2; D call uncertain. The CDR3 has 14 residues. Per germline, CDR1 LNHDA and CDR2 SQIVND (reference sequence). Trimming pared 5 bases from V and 4 bases from J, leaving 11 bases between. The CDR3 DNA sequence: TGTGCCAGTAGTCCAACGACCCCCACCGGGGAGCTGTTTTTT. Translating it yields CASSPTTPTGELFF.

The gene calls are TRBV7-2 and TRBJ1-2; perhaps TRBD1 as D (5 bases). The CDR3 spans 16 residues. Germline loops: CDR1 SGHTA, CDR2 FQGNSA. Trimming removed 11 bases at V and 4 bases at J, with 26 bases between. Written as DNA, the CDR3 is TGTGCCTCCCGCTTAGGAGGTTGGGGGACTTTCTATGGCTACACCTTC. Translating gives CASRLGGWGTFYGYTF.

V is TRBV29-1 and J is TRBJ1-1; tentatively, D is TRBD1 (5 bases). CDR1 is SQVTM and CDR2 is ANQGSEA in the germline V gene. Trimming shortened V by 3 bases and J by 0 bases, and 11 bases separated the two germline ends. This CDR3 is built from 14 residues. The chain's CDR3 is CSVDAWGMNTEAFF. In DNA form, the CDR3 reads TGCAGCGTTGATGCGTGGGGGATGAACACTGAAGCTTTCTTT.

V is TRBV28 and J is TRBJ1-2; perhaps TRBD1 as D (6 bases). The ends were cut back, 6 bases at V and 2 bases at J, with 13 bases in the middle. In germline, CDR1 is MDHEN, CDR2 SYDVKM. The CDR3 has 14 residues. The CDR3 region is CASRLLTGNYGYTF. DNA for the CDR3: TGTGCCAGCAGGTTACTAACAGGGAACTATGGCTACACCTTC.

The chain links TRBV29-1 to TRBJ2-7, with 8 bases lining up with TRBD2. V gave up 2 bases and J gave up 3 bases; unmatched junction bases: 0. The CDR3 totals 12 residues. CDR1 and CDR2 from the germline V gene are SQVTM and ANQGSEA. CDR3 sequence reads: CSVESGSYEQYF. The CDR3 region has the DNA TGCAGCGTTGAAAGCGGGAGCTACGAGCAGTACTTC.